The rows below give T cell receptor beta chains drawn from one sample of a study of response to subunit inactivated influenza vaccine. Each CDR3 protein gets one entry after TCRdb re-called the RT-PCR reads with MiXCR. Of about 830,000 distinct CDR3 sequences listed, around 18% are singletons. Sequenced material: PBMCs from blood, taken around 5 days after vaccination. The receptors shown here come from a man aged 50-59 years who received an inactivated influenza vaccine. The CDR3 runs from the conserved cysteine through the conserved F or W. The order of the fields is V gene, clone size, D gene, J gene, CDR3 protein, CDR3 DNA. The D gene is left open where the match is weak. Clone sizes are given selectively: once, few, many, or a class where the clone is expanded.

TRBV20-1	.	.	TRBJ2-7	CSASRGGAYEQYF	TGCAGTGCATCGCGGGGTGGGGCCTACGAGCAGTACTTC
TRBV20-1	many	.	TRBJ2-5	CSGIPVGAIEETQYF	TGCAGTGGCATCCCCGTTGGGGCTATTGAAGAGACCCAGTACTTC
TRBV6-4	.	TRBD1	TRBJ2-2	CASSVFLDRENTGELFF	TGTGCCAGCAGTGTCTTCCTCGACAGGGAGAACACCGGGGAGCTGTTTTTT
TRBV10-2	.	.	TRBJ2-7	CASSGGGTEHF	TGCGCCAGCAGTGGGGGCGGGACGGAGCACTTC
TRBV12-3/TRBV12-4	.	TRBD1	TRBJ2-2	CASSGQGAGELFF	TGTGCCAGCAGCGGACAGGGCGCCGGGGAGCTGTTTTTT
TRBV5-1	many	.	TRBJ2-7	CASSLETHEQYF	TGCGCCAGCAGCTTGGAAACCCACGAGCAGTACTTC
TRBV20-1	many	TRBD1	TRBJ2-7	CSAGQGARSYEQYF	TGCAGTGCAGGACAGGGGGCTAGGTCCTACGAGCAGTACTTC
TRBV12-3/TRBV12-4	.	.	TRBJ1-3	CASSLPPLGSSGNTIYF	TGTGCCAGCAGTTTGCCGCCGTTGGGATCCTCTGGAAACACCATATATTTT
TRBV7-8	.	TRBD2	TRBJ2-5	CASSWVRGGETQYF	TGTGCCAGCAGCTGGGTTCGGGGGGGGGAGACCCAGTACTTC
TRBV5-1	few	TRBD2	TRBJ2-1	CASSLDSSGGKYEQFF	TGCGCCAGCAGCTTGGATAGTAGCGGGGGTAAATATGAGCAGTTCTTC
TRBV9	.	TRBD2	TRBJ2-1	CASSVLAGVYNEQFF	TGTGCCAGCAGCGTCCTAGCGGGGGTTTACAATGAGCAGTTCTTC
TRBV24-1	.	.	TRBJ2-7	CATLLGGPAYEQYF	TGTGCCACCCTCTTAGGAGGGCCAGCCTACGAGCAGTACTTC
TRBV15	few	.	TRBJ2-1	CATSRDPGGQFF	TGTGCCACCAGCAGAGATCCCGGGGGGCAGTTCTTC
TRBV20-1	.	TRBD2	TRBJ2-1	CSARVGLAGGREQFF	TGCAGTGCTAGGGTGGGACTAGCGGGAGGACGTGAGCAGTTCTTC
TRBV6-1	few	.	TRBJ2-1	CASSEYWPGSYNEQFF	TGTGCCAGCAGTGAATATTGGCCAGGCTCCTACAATGAGCAGTTCTTC
TRBV6-2/TRBV6-3	.	.	TRBJ2-7	CASSYSQGGYEQYF	TGTGCCAGCAGTTACTCGCAGGGGGGCTACGAGCAGTACTTC
TRBV4-2	.	.	TRBJ2-2	CASSPQGDLNTGELFF	TGTGCCAGCAGCCCCCAGGGAGATTTGAACACCGGGGAGCTGTTTTTT
TRBV12-3/TRBV12-4	few	TRBD2	TRBJ2-3	CASSPGTSRSTDTQYF	TGTGCCAGCAGTCCCGGGACTAGCAGAAGCACAGATACGCAGTATTTT
TRBV9	.	TRBD2	TRBJ2-3	CASSRTETSALTDTQYF	TGTGCCAGCAGCCGAACCGAGACTAGCGCTCTCACAGATACGCAGTATTTT
TRBV4-2	.	.	TRBJ1-2	CASSQDLTTTNYGYTF	TGTGCCAGCAGCCAAGATTTGACAACAACTAACTATGGCTACACCTTC
TRBV28	few	TRBD1	TRBJ2-3	CASSLPDRGPTDTQYF	TGTGCCAGCAGTTTGCCCGACAGGGGCCCCACAGATACGCAGTATTTT
TRBV24-1	once	TRBD1	TRBJ2-5	CATSDLGTGEETQYF	TGTGCCACCAGTGATTTGGGGACAGGGGAAGAGACCCAGTACTTC
TRBV4-2	few	TRBD1	TRBJ1-5	CASSQMDRGGSNQPQHF	TGTGCCAGCAGCCAGATGGACAGGGGCGGCAGCAATCAGCCCCAGCATTTT
TRBV12-3/TRBV12-4	many	TRBD2	TRBJ2-7	CASRGLAGGTYEQYF	TGTGCCAGCAGGGGACTAGCGGGGGGAACCTACGAGCAGTACTTC
TRBV6-5	few	.	TRBJ1-5	CASSYTRTRYSNQPQHF	TGTGCCAGCAGTTATACCCGGACACGGTATAGCAATCAGCCCCAGCATTTT
TRBV5-1	.	.	TRBJ2-3	CASSFSGSQADTQYF	TGCGCCAGCAGCTTTTCAGGGAGCCAAGCAGATACGCAGTATTTT
TRBV5-1	.	.	TRBJ2-7	CASSLGDTRSYEQYF	TGCGCCAGCAGCTTGGGGGACACCCGTTCCTACGAGCAGTACTTC
TRBV15	.	.	TRBJ2-1	CATSSLSDNEQFF	TGTGCCACCAGCAGTCTAAGCGACAATGAGCAGTTCTTC
TRBV14	few	.	TRBJ2-1	CASSRPLNLANEQFF	TGTGCCAGCAGCCGCCCCCTAAATCTGGCCAATGAGCAGTTCTTC
TRBV24-1	few	TRBD2	TRBJ2-1	CATSDFGPGGYNEQFF	TGTGCCACCAGTGATTTTGGGCCGGGAGGGTACAATGAGCAGTTCTTC
TRBV20-1	.	.	TRBJ2-3	CSGAPGGPTDTQYF	TGCAGTGGAGCGCCGGGCGGACCCACAGATACGCAGTATTTT
TRBV10-3	many	TRBD1	TRBJ2-6	CAIRTGTGANVLTF	TGTGCCATCAGGACAGGGACGGGGGCCAACGTCCTGACTTTC
TRBV6-1	.	.	TRBJ2-7	CASTDAGTAYEQYF	TGTGCCAGCACCGACGCAGGGACGGCGTACGAGCAGTACTTC
TRBV20-1	few	TRBD1	TRBJ1-2	CSASTGGYGYTF	TGCAGTGCTAGTACAGGGGGCTATGGCTACACCTTC
TRBV10-3	few	.	TRBJ2-1	CAISESTGGEQFF	TGTGCCATCAGTGAGTCGACCGGGGGTGAGCAGTTCTTC
TRBV12-3/TRBV12-4	few	.	TRBJ1-1	CASRRLDEAFF	TGTGCCAGCAGAAGGCTTGATGAAGCTTTCTTT
TRBV3-1	few	.	TRBJ2-7	CASSQFFGGYEQYF	TGTGCCAGCAGCCAGTTTTTTGGGGGCTACGAGCAGTACTTC
TRBV11-2	.	TRBD2	TRBJ2-1	CASSFRSSGGDNEQFF	TGTGCCAGCAGCTTTAGATCTAGCGGGGGGGACAATGAGCAGTTCTTC
TRBV9	few	.	TRBJ1-1	CASSADPVGTEAFF	TGTGCCAGCAGCGCCGACCCCGTGGGGACTGAAGCTTTCTTT
TRBV7-2	few	TRBD2	TRBJ2-3	CASSSHSGTVTDTQYF	TGTGCCAGCAGCTCCCATAGCGGGACGGTCACAGATACGCAGTATTTT
TRBV10-1	.	TRBD2	TRBJ2-3	CASSEWTSGGSADTQYF	TGCGCCAGCAGTGAGTGGACTAGCGGGGGGTCCGCAGATACGCAGTATTTT
TRBV5-1	few	.	TRBJ1-2	CASSLIPQGGYGYTF	TGCGCCAGCAGCCTAATCCCGCAGGGCGGCTATGGCTACACCTTC
TRBV12-3/TRBV12-4	many	.	TRBJ2-5	CASSADRIQETQYF	TGTGCCAGCAGTGCCGACAGGATCCAAGAGACCCAGTACTTC
TRBV5-5	many	.	TRBJ2-5	CASSLGEGRQETQYF	TGTGCCAGCAGCTTGGGAGAGGGGCGGCAAGAGACCCAGTACTTC
TRBV7-2	.	.	TRBJ2-1	CASSLTRGGTGNEQFF	TGTGCCAGCAGCTTGACCCGGGGGGGGACAGGGAATGAGCAGTTCTTC
TRBV12-3/TRBV12-4	few	.	TRBJ2-2	CASSFNRGARTGELFF	TGTGCCAGCAGCTTCAACAGAGGGGCGAGGACCGGGGAGCTGTTTTTT
TRBV5-1	many	TRBD1	TRBJ2-7	CASSEGQAYEQYF	TGCGCCAGCAGCGAGGGACAGGCCTACGAGCAGTACTTC